This paragraph covers one TCR beta chain sequence. Deletions cut 0 bases from V and 2 bases from J, with 7 bases between. CDR1 is KGHSH and CDR2 is LQKENI in the germline V gene. The CDR3 length is 14 residues. The sample is drawn from a study of T cells in localized non-small cell lung cancer. Here immunoSEQ multiplex PCR was the method, and the copy in TCRdb shows in-frame clones only, minus some. This sample has approximately 28,000 clones, with 80% to 95% found just once. The chain joins TRBV18 to TRBJ1-1; D is possibly TRBD1 (5 bases). This specimen was peripheral blood mononuclear cells, taken before any cancer treatment. This clonotype was sampled from a woman aged 40-69 years with stage III lung adenocarcinoma. The CDR3 DNA sequence: TGTGCCAGCTCACCACCCGGACAAAACACTGAAGCTTTCTTT. Its translation is CASSPPGQNTEAFF.